The 20 T cell receptor beta chains below were found in one sample sequenced in a study of T cells in Graves' hyperthyroidism and ophthalmopathy. TCR beta CDR3 regions were amplified from RNA transcripts. During a first-round RT-PCR of the TCR CDR3, the HTBI primer set was used. TCRdb reprocessed the multiplex PCR reads via MiXCR and lists one record per CDR3 protein. The sample records about 350,000 distinct CDR3 sequences, 19% being singletons. Material: blood. Source of these receptors: a woman between 18 and 29 years old with Graves' hyperthyroidism.

There are many counts of this clonotype. The chain combines TRBV15 with TRBJ1-5; D may be TRBD1 (6 bases). In germline, CDR1 is LNHNV, CDR2 YYDKDF (reference sequence). The CDR3 consists of 15 residues. Trimming stripped 3 bases from V and 3 bases from J, with 12 bases between. CDR3 sequence: CATSSTGTLNQPQHF. The CDR3 nucleotides read TGTGCCACCAGCAGTACAGGGACCCTCAATCAGCCCCAGCATTTT.

The chain carries TRBV6-5 and TRBJ2-7; 9 positions match TRBD1. The germline V gene encodes CDR1 MNHEY and CDR2 SVGAGI. The CDR3 contains 15 residues. J lost 5 bases, V lost 0 bases, and 5 bases had no gene match. CDR3 protein: CASSYSGTGSNEQYF. The CDR3 coding sequence is TGTGCCAGCAGTTACTCCGGGACAGGGTCCAACGAGCAGTACTTC.

This clonotype was detected ten times or more. The genes are TRBV6-9 and TRBJ1-2; 7 bases align to TRBD1. The CDR3 runs 17 residues. CDR1 MNHGY and CDR2 SVAAGI come from the germline V gene. The J segment lost 6 bases and the V segment lost 5 bases, leaving 18 bases of the junction unmatched. The CDR3: CASSSRETGPTPDGYTF. CDR3 DNA sequence: TGTGCCAGCAGTAGTCGTGAGACAGGGCCCACTCCCGATGGCTACACCTTC.

The table lists this clonotype with many counts. The gene calls are TRBV19 and TRBJ2-7; D uncertain. V was clipped by 6 bases and J by 3 bases, with 18 bases between them. This CDR3 contains 15 residues. Germline loops: CDR1 LNHDA, CDR2 SQIVND (reference sequence). Written as DNA, the CDR3 is TGTGCCAGTAGAGGCGTCCGGACGGAACTCTACGAGCAGTACTTC. It encodes CASRGVRTELYEQYF.

The V gene is TRBV29-1, the J gene TRBJ1-1; a weak D match, TRBD1 (5 bases). The V end was cut by 5 bases, the J end by 0 bases, with 16 bases between. This CDR3 has 15 amino acids. In germline, CDR1 is SQVTM, CDR2 ANQGSEA. The CDR3 DNA reads as TGCAGCGTTACAGGCGTCATTAATATGAACACTGAAGCTTTCTTT. Protein: CSVTGVINMNTEAFF.

Within the sample, this clonotype is medium-sized. The V call is TRBV10-3, the J call TRBJ1-5, with 7 bases matching TRBD1. The CDR3 consists of 15 residues. With V trimmed by 10 bases and J by 6 bases, 15 bases remained unmatched. The germline gives CDR1 ENHRY, CDR2 SYGVKD. The CDR3 sequence: CASRESAGGVQPQHF. The DNA of the CDR3 is TGTGCCAGCAGGGAGTCGGCAGGGGGGGTTCAGCCCCAGCATTTT.

This chain uses TRBV29-1 with TRBJ2-7, with no clear D. V was clipped by 5 bases and J by 5 bases, with 10 bases between them. The germline CDR1 and CDR2 sequences are SQVTM and ANQGSEA. CDR3 length: 11 amino acids. This CDR3 is CSVMGLDEQYF. CDR3 nucleotides: TGCAGCGTTATGGGCTTGGACGAGCAGTACTTC.

To note about this clonotype: This may arise from a read error, as a much more abundant clone is one base away. This sequence joins TRBV7-9 and TRBJ1-2, with 8 bases aligning to TRBD1. Germline V CDR1 and CDR2: SEHNR, FQNEAQ (reference sequence). The V gene end was trimmed by 5 bases and the J gene end by 4 bases; junction bases not matched to a gene: 9. This CDR3 is 15 amino acids long. CDR3 sequence: CASSHDRGGGYGYTF. CDR3 DNA sequence: TGTGCCAGCAGCCATGACAGGGGTGGTGGCTATGGCTACACCTTC. The full variable domain, its missing parts supplied by reference TRBV7-9 and TRBJ1-2, is DTGVSQNPRHKITKRGQNVTFRCDPISEHNRLYWYRQTLGQGPEFLTYFQNEAQLEKSRLLSDRFSAERPKGSFSTLEIQRTEQGDSAMYLCASSHDRGGGYGYTFGSGTRLTVV.

This clonotype showed up many times. J is TRBJ2-7 and V is TRBV12-3 or TRBV12-4; 12 positions match TRBD1. Trimming cost V 6 bases and J 3 bases; bases outside gene matches: 12. The CDR3 length is 17 residues. CDR3 DNA sequence: TGTGCCAGCAGGCGGGGGGGGACAGGGGGCAATAACTACGAGCAGTACTTC. Translated, it gives CASRRGGTGGNNYEQYF.

This chain joins TRBV20-1 and TRBJ2-7; TRBD1 aligns across 10 bases. The trim removed 6 bases at V and 5 bases at J, leaving 16 bases unmatched. The V gene's germline CDR1 is DFQATT and CDR2 SNEGSKA (reference sequence). CDR3 size: 16 residues. CDR3 residues: CSARKLGTGDVNEQYF. CDR3 sequence (DNA): TGCAGTGCCAGAAAGCTTGGGACAGGGGATGTGAACGAGCAGTACTTC.

Many counts were recorded for this clonotype. This rearrangement joins TRBV25-1 to TRBJ2-7; TRBD1 aligns across 7 bases. V shed 7 bases and J 0 bases; nucleotides not matched to a gene: 9. The CDR3 sequence is 15 residues long. Per germline, CDR1 MGHDK and CDR2 SYGVNS. CDR3 in DNA: TGTGCCAGCACCGAGGGGACAGCCAGCTCCTACGAGCAGTACTTC. This translates into CASTEGTASSYEQYF.

There are many counts of this clonotype. This chain joins TRBV18 and TRBJ2-5, with 10 bases matching TRBD1. Trimming cost V 5 bases and J 4 bases; bases outside gene matches: 10. Germline assignment: CDR1 KGHSH and CDR2 LQKENI. This CDR3 comprises 16 residues. The CDR3 here is CASSATTGTGVETQYF. CDR3 bases: TGTGCCAGCTCAGCCACAACCGGGACAGGGGTAGAGACCCAGTACTTC.

This sequence joins TRBV6-2 or TRBV6-3 and TRBJ1-1; TRBD1 might be the D (5 bases). The CDR3 consists of 15 residues. Trimming stripped 2 bases from V and 3 bases from J, with 13 bases between. Germline loops: CDR1 MNHEY, CDR2 SVGEGT. The CDR3 DNA is TGTGCCAGCAGTTACGTTGCGGTAGGGGACACTGAAGCTTTCTTT. It encodes CASSYVAVGDTEAFF.

Of note for this clonotype: Just one base apart from a much larger clone, this may be a read error. The chain employs TRBV6-1 and TRBJ2-2; 8 positions match TRBD1. The germline gives CDR1 MNHNS, CDR2 SASEGT. The CDR3 covers 15 residues. DNA for the CDR3: TGTGCCAGCACCATACCAGGGGGCCACACCGGGGGGCTGTTTTTT. Translated, it gives CASTIPGGHTGGLFF.

This clonotype occurred a few times. The gene calls are TRBV29-1 and TRBJ2-7, with 12 bases identical to TRBD1. The V segment lost 4 bases and the J segment 4 bases; nucleotides outside the gene matches: 5. CDR1 is SQVTM and CDR2 is ANQGSEA in the germline V gene. The CDR3 covers 14 residues. CDR3 loop: CSVGGQGAGYEQYF. The DNA of the CDR3 is TGCAGCGTTGGGGGACAGGGGGCAGGGTACGAGCAGTACTTC.

In its sample, this clonotype was seen many times. This sequence may be a read error, since a much larger clone differs from it by one base. This chain uses TRBV5-1 with TRBJ2-7, with 7 bases aligning to TRBD2. The CDR3 spans 13 residues. The germline V gene encodes CDR1 SGHRS and CDR2 YFSETQ. The CDR3: CTSSLPGLNEQYF. The CDR3 DNA follows: TGCACCAGCAGCTTGCCGGGACTAAACGAGCAGTACTTC. The full variable domain, with the rest looked up from reference TRBV5-1 and TRBJ2-7, is KAGVTQTPRYLIKTRGQQVTLSCSPISGHRSVSWYQQTPGQGLQFLFEYFSETQRNKGNFPGRFSGRQFSNSRSEMNVSTLELGDSALYLCTSSLPGLNEQYFGPGTRLTVT.

This clonotype was observed many times. The rearrangement uses TRBV6-4 and TRBJ1-2, with TRBD1 matching over 9 bases. The germline V gene has CDR1 MRHNA and CDR2 SNTAGT. Trimming removed 8 bases from V and 6 bases from J; junction bases left unmatched: 10. This CDR3 has 14 amino acids. CDR3 DNA: TGTGCCAGCTTGCGGACTTGGACAGGGGATGGCTACACCTTC. Its translation: CASLRTWTGDGYTF.

This clonotype was seen ten or more times. This chain connects TRBV27 to TRBJ1-2, with 7 bases fitting TRBD1. Germline V CDR1 and CDR2: MNHEY, SMNVEV (reference sequence). V shed 7 bases, J shed 4 bases, and the junction held 9 bases outside the gene matches. The CDR3 is 14 amino acids. CDR3 amino acids: CASTNPGQSYGYTF. The CDR3 coding sequence is TGTGCCAGCACCAATCCGGGACAGTCCTATGGCTACACCTTC.

Note on this clonotype: As the CDR3 is not closed by the conserved phenylalanine or tryptophan, this likely results from a read error. V gene TRBV6-1 combines with J gene TRBJ1-5, with D perhaps matching TRBD1 (6 bases). Between the trimmed V and J ends, which lost 5 bases and 2 bases, there was a span of 13 bases. CDR1 and CDR2 (germline): MNHNS, SASEGT. CDR3 length equals 15 residues. The CDR3 DNA sequence: TGTGCCAGCAGTCAACAGGGTCGGGGCAATCAGCCCCAGCATGTT. Translated, it gives CASSQQGRGNQPQHV.

The table lists this clonotype with many counts. The rearrangement links TRBV7-9 to TRBJ1-1, with D uncertain. The germline gives CDR1 SEHNR, CDR2 FQNEAQ (reference sequence). The CDR3 sequence is 14 residues long. The V end was cut by 5 bases, the J end by 0 bases, with 10 bases between. As DNA, the CDR3 is TGTGCCAGCAGCGGAGAGGTTATGAACACTGAAGCTTTCTTT. Protein: CASSGEVMNTEAFF.